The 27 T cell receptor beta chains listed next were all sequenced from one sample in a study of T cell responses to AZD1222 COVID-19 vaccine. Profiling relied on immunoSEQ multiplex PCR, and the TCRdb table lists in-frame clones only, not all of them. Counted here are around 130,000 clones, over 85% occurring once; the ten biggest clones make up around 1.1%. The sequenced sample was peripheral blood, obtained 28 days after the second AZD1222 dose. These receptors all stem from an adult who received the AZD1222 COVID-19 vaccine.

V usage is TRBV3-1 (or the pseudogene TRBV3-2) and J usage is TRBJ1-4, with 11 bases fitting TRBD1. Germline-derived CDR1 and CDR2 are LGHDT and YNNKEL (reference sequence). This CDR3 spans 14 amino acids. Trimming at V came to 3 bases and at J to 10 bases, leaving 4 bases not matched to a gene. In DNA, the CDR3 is TGTGCCAGCAGCCAGGGGACAGGGGGTGGAAAACTGTTTTTT. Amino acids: CASSQGTGGGKLFF.

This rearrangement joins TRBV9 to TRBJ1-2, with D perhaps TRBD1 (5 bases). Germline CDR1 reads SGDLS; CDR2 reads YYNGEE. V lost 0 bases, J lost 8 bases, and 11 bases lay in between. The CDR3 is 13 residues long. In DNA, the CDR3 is TGTGCCAGCAGCGTAGGGGACCTCTCGGGCTACACCTTC. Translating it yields CASSVGDLSGYTF.

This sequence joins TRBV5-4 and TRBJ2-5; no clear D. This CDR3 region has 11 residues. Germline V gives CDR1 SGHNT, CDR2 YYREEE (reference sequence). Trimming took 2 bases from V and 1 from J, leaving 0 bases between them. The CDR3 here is CASSFQETQYF. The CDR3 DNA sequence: TGTGCCAGCAGCTTCCAAGAGACCCAGTACTTC. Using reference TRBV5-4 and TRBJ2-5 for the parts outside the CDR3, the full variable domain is ETGVTQSPTHLIKTRGQQVTLRCSSQSGHNTVSWYQQALGQGPQFIFQYYREEENGRGNFPPRFSGLQFPNYSSELNVNALELDDSALYLCASSFQETQYFGPGTRLLVL.

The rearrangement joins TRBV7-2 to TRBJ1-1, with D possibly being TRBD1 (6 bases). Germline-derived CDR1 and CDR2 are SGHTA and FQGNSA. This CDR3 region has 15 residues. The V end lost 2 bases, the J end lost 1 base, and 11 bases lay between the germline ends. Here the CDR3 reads CASSLYPGANTEAFF. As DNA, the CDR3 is TGTGCCAGCAGCTTATACCCGGGGGCGAACACTGAAGCTTTCTTT.

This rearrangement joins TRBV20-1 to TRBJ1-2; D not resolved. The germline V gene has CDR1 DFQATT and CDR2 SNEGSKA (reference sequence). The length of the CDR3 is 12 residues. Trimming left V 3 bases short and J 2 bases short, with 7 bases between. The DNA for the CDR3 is TGCAGTGCTAGTACCAGGAACTATGGCTACACCTTC. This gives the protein CSASTRNYGYTF.

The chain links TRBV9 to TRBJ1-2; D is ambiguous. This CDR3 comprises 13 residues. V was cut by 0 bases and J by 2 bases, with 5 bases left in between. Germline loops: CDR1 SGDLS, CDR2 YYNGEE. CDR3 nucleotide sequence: TGTGCCAGCAGCGTAGCCGCGAACTATGGCTACACCTTC. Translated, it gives CASSVAANYGYTF.

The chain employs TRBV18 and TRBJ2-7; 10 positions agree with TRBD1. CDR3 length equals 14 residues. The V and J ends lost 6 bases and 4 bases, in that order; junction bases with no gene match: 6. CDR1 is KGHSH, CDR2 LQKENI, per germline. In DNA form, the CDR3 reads TGTGCCAGCTCGCAGACAGGGGGCAAGTACGAGCAGTACTTC. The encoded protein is CASSQTGGKYEQYF.

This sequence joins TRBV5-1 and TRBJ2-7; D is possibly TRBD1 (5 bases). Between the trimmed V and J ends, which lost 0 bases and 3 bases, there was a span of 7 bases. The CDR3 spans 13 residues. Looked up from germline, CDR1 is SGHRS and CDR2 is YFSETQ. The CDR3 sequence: CASSLGGRYEQYF. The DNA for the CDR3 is TGCGCCAGCAGCTTGGGGGGCCGCTACGAGCAGTACTTC.

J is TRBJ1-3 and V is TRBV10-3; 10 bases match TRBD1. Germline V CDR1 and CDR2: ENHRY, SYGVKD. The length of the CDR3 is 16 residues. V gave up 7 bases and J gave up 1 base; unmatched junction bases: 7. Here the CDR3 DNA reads TGTGCCATCACCGACAGGGGGCGCAGTTCTGGAAACACCATATATTTT. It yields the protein CAITDRGRSSGNTIYF.

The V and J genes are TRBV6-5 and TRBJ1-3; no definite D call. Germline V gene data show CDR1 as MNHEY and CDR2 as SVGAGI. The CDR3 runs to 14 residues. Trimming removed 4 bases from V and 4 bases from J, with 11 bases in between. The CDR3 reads CASSSGRVGNTIYF. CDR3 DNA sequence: TGTGCCAGCAGTTCCGGGAGGGTGGGAAACACCATATATTTT.

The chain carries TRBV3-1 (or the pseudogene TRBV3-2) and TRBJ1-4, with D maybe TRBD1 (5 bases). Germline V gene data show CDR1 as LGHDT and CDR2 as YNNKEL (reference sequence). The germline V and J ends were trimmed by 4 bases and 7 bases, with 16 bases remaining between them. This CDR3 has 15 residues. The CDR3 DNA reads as TGTGCCAGCAGCCCCGGGGCCGGTGCGAGTGAAAAACTGTTTTTT. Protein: CASSPGAGASEKLFF.

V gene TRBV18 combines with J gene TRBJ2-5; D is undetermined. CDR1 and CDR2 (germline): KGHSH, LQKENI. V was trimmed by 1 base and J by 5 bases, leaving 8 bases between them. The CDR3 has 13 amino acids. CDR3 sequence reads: CASSPQGGETQYF. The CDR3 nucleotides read TGTGCCAGCTCACCACAGGGTGGGGAGACCCAGTACTTC.

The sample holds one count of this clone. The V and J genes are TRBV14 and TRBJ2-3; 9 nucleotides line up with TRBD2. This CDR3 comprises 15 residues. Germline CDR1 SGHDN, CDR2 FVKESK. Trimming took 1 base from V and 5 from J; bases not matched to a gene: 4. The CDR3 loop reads CASSQVPSGVDTQYF. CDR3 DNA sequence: TGTGCCAGCAGCCAAGTTCCTAGCGGGGTAGATACGCAGTATTTT.

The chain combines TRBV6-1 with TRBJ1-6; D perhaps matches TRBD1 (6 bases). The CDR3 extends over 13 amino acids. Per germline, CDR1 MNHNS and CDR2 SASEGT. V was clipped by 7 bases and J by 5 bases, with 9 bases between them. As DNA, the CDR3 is TGTGCCAGCAAGGGGGGAGATAATTCACCCCTCCACTTT. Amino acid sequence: CASKGGDNSPLHF.

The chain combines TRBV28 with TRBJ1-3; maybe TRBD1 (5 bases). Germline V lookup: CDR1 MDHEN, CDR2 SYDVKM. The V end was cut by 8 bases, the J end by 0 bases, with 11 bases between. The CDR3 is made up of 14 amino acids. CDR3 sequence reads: CASHQGTSGNTIYF. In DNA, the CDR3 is TGTGCCAGCCACCAGGGAACCTCTGGAAACACCATATATTTT.

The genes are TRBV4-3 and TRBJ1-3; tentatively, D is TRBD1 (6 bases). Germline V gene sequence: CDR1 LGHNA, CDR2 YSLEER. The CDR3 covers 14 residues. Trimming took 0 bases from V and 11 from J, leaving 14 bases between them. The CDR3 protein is CASSQDRGVGAIYF. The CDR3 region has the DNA TGCGCCAGCAGCCAAGACAGGGGCGTCGGGGCCATATATTTT.

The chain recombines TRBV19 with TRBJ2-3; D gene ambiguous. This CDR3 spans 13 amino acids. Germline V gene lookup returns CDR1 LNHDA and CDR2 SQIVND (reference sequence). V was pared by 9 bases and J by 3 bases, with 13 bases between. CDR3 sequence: CASRVLGTDTQYF. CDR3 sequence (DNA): TGTGCCAGCCGAGTATTGGGGACAGATACGCAGTATTTT.

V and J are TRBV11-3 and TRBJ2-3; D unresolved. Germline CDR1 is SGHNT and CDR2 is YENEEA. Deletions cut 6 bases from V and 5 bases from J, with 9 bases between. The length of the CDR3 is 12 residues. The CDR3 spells CASRARVDTQYF. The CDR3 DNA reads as TGTGCCAGCAGGGCTAGGGTAGATACGCAGTATTTT.

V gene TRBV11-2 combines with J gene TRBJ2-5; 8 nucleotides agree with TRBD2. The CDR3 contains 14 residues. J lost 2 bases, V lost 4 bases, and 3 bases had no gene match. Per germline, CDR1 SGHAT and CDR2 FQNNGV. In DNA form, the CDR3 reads TGTGCCAGCAGCTATACTAGCGGTCAAGAGACCCAGTACTTC. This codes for CASSYTSGQETQYF.

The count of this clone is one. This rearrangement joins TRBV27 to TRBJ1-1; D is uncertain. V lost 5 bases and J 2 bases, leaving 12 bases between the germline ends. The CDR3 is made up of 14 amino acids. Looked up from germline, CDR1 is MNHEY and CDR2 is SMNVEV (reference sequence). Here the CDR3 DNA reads TGTGCCAGCAGTACCTTCTCACGTAACACTGAAGCTTTCTTT. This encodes CASSTFSRNTEAFF.

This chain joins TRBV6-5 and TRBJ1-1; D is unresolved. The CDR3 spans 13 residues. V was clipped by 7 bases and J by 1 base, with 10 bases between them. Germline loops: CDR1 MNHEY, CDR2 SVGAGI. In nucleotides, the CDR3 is TGTGCCAGCACCCAGCGGGAGAACACTGAAGCTTTCTTT. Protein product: CASTQRENTEAFF.

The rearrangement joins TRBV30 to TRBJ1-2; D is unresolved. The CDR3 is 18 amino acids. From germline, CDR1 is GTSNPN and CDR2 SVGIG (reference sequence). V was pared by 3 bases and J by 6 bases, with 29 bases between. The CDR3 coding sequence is TGTGCCTGGAGGAAAGTCGGGCAGCGGATATCGATAAGGGATGGCTACACCTTC. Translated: CAWRKVGQRISIRDGYTF. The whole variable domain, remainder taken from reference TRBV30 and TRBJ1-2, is SQTIHQWPATLVQPVGSPLSLECTVEGTSNPNLYWYRQAAGRGLQLLFYSVGIGQISSEVPQNLSASRPQDRQFILSSKKLLLSDSGFYLCAWRKVGQRISIRDGYTFGSGTRLTVV.

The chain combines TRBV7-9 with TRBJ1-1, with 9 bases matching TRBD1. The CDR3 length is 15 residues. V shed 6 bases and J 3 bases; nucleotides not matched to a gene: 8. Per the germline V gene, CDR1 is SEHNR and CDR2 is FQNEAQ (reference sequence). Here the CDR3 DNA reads TGTGCCAGCAGACCGAGGACAGGGGAGGACACTGAAGCTTTCTTT. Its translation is CASRPRTGEDTEAFF.

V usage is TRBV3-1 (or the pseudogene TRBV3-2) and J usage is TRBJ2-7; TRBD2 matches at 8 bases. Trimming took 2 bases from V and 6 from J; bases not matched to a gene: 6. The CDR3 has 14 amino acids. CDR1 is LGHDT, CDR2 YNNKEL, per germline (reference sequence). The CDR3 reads CASSQSGGPGEQYF. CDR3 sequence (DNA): TGTGCCAGCAGCCAATCGGGGGGGCCCGGCGAGCAGTACTTC.

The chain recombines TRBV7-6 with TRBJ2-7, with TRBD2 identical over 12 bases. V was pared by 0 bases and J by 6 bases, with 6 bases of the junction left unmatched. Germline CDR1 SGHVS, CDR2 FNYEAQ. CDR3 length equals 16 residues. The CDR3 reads CASSLARLAGGGEQYF. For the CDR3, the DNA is TGTGCCAGCAGCTTAGCGAGGCTAGCGGGAGGGGGCGAGCAGTACTTC.

CDR3 bases: TGTGCCAGCAGCCAAGTTTGGGGCGGAAAACTGTTTTTT. Amino acids: CASSQVWGGKLFF. The chain recombines TRBV14 with TRBJ1-4; D may be TRBD1 (5 bases). The CDR3 contains 13 residues. The V gene lost 1 base and the J gene lost 10 bases, with 10 bases spanning the gap. From germline, CDR1 is SGHDN and CDR2 FVKESK.

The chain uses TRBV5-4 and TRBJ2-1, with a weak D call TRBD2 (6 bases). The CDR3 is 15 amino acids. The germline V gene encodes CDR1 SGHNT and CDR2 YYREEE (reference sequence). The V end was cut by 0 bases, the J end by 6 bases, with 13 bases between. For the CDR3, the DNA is TGTGCCAGCAGCTTGGCGGGAGTAATTGGCAATGAGCAGTTCTTC. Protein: CASSLAGVIGNEQFF. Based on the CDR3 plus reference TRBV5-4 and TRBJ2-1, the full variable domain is ETGVTQSPTHLIKTRGQQVTLRCSSQSGHNTVSWYQQALGQGPQFIFQYYREEENGRGNFPPRFSGLQFPNYSSELNVNALELDDSALYLCASSLAGVIGNEQFFGPGTRLTVL.